The 21 T cell receptor beta chains listed next were all sequenced from one sample in a study of blood T cells in healthy people across ages. Together with a sample-barcoded 5' primer, a J-beta primer mix was included in a second PCR lasting about 6 to 12 cycles. TCRdb reprocessed the 5' RACE reads with MiXCR, giving one entry per CDR3 protein. This sample has a few hundred thousand distinct CDR3 sequences, with 25% to 30% found just once. Sequencing was done on a sample of blood. The receptors were gathered from a woman between 65 and 79 years old in good health.

This clonotype was found a few times. The chain combines TRBV28 with TRBJ2-5, with no clear D. V lost 3 bases, J lost 1 base, and 9 bases lay in between. The germline V gene has CDR1 MDHEN and CDR2 SYDVKM. This CDR3 contains 14 residues. This CDR3 reads CASSFPPPQETQYF. The CDR3 DNA reads as TGTGCCAGCAGTTTCCCACCCCCCCAAGAGACCCAGTACTTC.

The V and J genes are TRBV20-1 and TRBJ2-7, with D unresolved. CDR3 length: 14 amino acids. Trimming left V 0 bases short and J 2 bases short, with 11 bases between. CDR1 and CDR2 from the germline V gene are DFQATT and SNEGSKA (reference sequence). CDR3 sequence: CSARDRYRTYEQYF. The CDR3 region has the DNA TGCAGTGCTAGAGATCGTTACAGAACCTACGAGCAGTACTTC.

CDR3 sequence reads: CASSLAGQGAYGYTF. The CDR3 bases are TGTGCCAGCAGCTTAGCTGGGCAGGGGGCCTATGGCTACACCTTC. The chain employs TRBV7-2 and TRBJ1-2; TRBD1 aligns across 8 bases. There are 15 residues in the CDR3. The V and J ends lost 0 bases and 4 bases, in that order; junction bases with no gene match: 4. Germline loops: CDR1 SGHTA, CDR2 FQGNSA.

This clonotype has only a few counts. The rearrangement joins TRBV24-1 to TRBJ2-5; D is uncertain. The J call is doubtful: the DNA matches TRBJ2-1 better. The V gene's germline CDR1 is KGHDR and CDR2 SFDVKD. The CDR3 has 15 amino acids. The CDR3 region is CATSVTNSVFNEQFF. The CDR3 bases are TGTGCCACCAGCGTTACCAATTCCGTATTCAATGAGCAGTTCTTC.

The chain employs TRBV12-3 or TRBV12-4 and TRBJ2-7; D is ambiguous. V was shortened by 6 bases and J by 0 bases, with 15 bases between the two germline ends. This CDR3 is 15 amino acids long. CDR3 loop: CASSRVYSSSYEQYF. In DNA form, the CDR3 reads TGTGCCAGCAGCCGAGTTTATTCCAGCTCCTACGAGCAGTACTTC.

This chain connects TRBV7-9 to TRBJ2-5; 7 nucleotides align to TRBD2. The V and J ends lost 1 base and 0 bases, in that order; junction bases with no gene match: 8. This CDR3 has 17 residues. From germline, CDR1 is SEHNR and CDR2 FQNEAQ (reference sequence). This CDR3 is CASSLGGSGTYQETQYF. The CDR3 bases are TGTGCCAGCAGCTTAGGGGGGAGCGGGACCTACCAAGAGACCCAGTACTTC.

The J gene is TRBJ1-3, the V gene TRBV11-2; 7 nucleotides line up with TRBD1. V shed 1 base, J shed 2 bases, and the junction held 5 bases outside the gene matches. This CDR3 region has 16 residues. From germline, CDR1 is SGHAT and CDR2 FQNNGV. The CDR3 region has the DNA TGTGCCAGCAGCTTAGTCGGGGACAGTACTGGAAACACCATATATTTT. This translates into CASSLVGDSTGNTIYF. The full variable domain, in which reference TRBV11-2 and TRBJ1-3 provide the parts outside the CDR3, is EAGVAQSPRYKIIEKRQSVAFWCNPISGHATLYWYQQILGQGPKLLIQFQNNGVVDDSQLPKDRFSAERLKGVDSTLKIQPAKLEDSAVYLCASSLVGDSTGNTIYFGEGSWLTVV.

This clonotype was picked up many times. J is TRBJ2-5 and V is TRBV10-3; 9 positions match TRBD2. Germline CDR1 and CDR2: ENHRY and SYGVKD. This CDR3 spans 15 amino acids. The J segment lost 5 bases and the V segment lost 2 bases, leaving 6 bases of the junction unmatched. The CDR3 DNA follows: TGTGCCATCAGTGAGACGGGACTAGCCCGGGAGACCCAGTACTTC. Protein product: CAISETGLARETQYF.

This clonotype showed up just a few times. CDR3 nucleotide sequence: TGTGCCAGCAGCTTGGACGGGAGAGGGGTAAGGACCCAGTACTTC. It specifies CASSLDGRGVRTQYF. The chain recombines TRBV5-5 with TRBJ2-1; TRBD2 is a possible D gene (6 bases). The end of the DNA is better explained by TRBJ2-5, so the J call may be wrong. The germline V gene has CDR1 SGHKS and CDR2 YYEKEE (reference sequence). CDR3 length: 15 amino acids.

This chain links TRBV2 with TRBJ2-1; D is possibly TRBD1 (6 bases). The CDR3 totals 12 residues. V was shortened by 6 bases and J by 10 bases, with 13 bases between the two germline ends. Germline-derived CDR1 and CDR2 are SNHLY and FYNNEI. CDR3 nucleotide sequence: TGTGCCAGCAGCGACAGGTTCCGGGAGCAGTTCTTC. The encoded protein is CASSDRFREQFF. The full variable domain, with the rest looked up from reference TRBV2 and TRBJ2-1, is EPEVTQTPSHQVTQMGQEVILRCVPISNHLYFYWYRQILGQKVEFLVSFYNNEISEKSEIFDDQFSVERPDGSNFTLKIRSTKLEDSAMYFCASSDRFREQFFGPGTRLTVL.

V is TRBV7-3 and J is TRBJ2-3; 8 bases are a match to TRBD1. Germline trimming cut 4 bases from V and 2 bases from J; bases unmatched to any gene: 2. Germline assignment: CDR1 SGHTA and CDR2 FQGTGA. CDR3 length equals 14 residues. CDR3 loop: CASSSTGATDTQYF. Written as DNA, the CDR3 is TGTGCCAGCAGCTCGACAGGGGCCACAGATACGCAGTATTTT.

The sample holds a few counts of this clonotype. The chain uses TRBV7-2 and TRBJ1-5; D is unresolved. Germline V gene data show CDR1 as SGHTA and CDR2 as FQGNSA. Trimming took off 6 bases at V and 0 bases at J, with 9 bases between the two ends. The CDR3 covers 14 residues. As DNA, the CDR3 is TGTGCCAGCAGTGACGGGGTTAGCAATCAGCCCCAGCATTTT. As protein: CASSDGVSNQPQHF.

The V call is TRBV9, the J call TRBJ2-1; D unclear. The V and J ends lost 0 bases and 9 bases respectively, with 7 bases between them. This CDR3 comprises 12 residues. Germline values: CDR1 SGDLS, CDR2 YYNGEE. CDR3 in DNA: TGTGCCAGCAGCGTAGATTTCCGTGAGCAGTTCTTC. Amino acids: CASSVDFREQFF.

The chain uses TRBV4-3 and TRBJ1-2, with D perhaps TRBD1 (5 bases). The V end lost 0 bases, the J end lost 5 bases, and 10 bases lay between the germline ends. CDR1 is LGHNA and CDR2 is YSLEER in the germline V gene. The CDR3 covers 14 residues. The CDR3 coding sequence is TGCGCCAGCAGCCAAGACAGGGAAGGATATGGCTACACCTTC. As protein: CASSQDREGYGYTF.

This clonotype showed up many times. CDR3 sequence reads: CASSSVAGGWGNEQFF. CDR3 sequence (DNA): TGCGCCAGCAGCTCCGTAGCGGGAGGTTGGGGTAATGAGCAGTTCTTC. The chain couples TRBV5-1 to TRBJ2-1; 10 bases are shared with TRBD2. Trimming cost V 3 bases and J 7 bases; bases outside gene matches: 10. CDR1 and CDR2 from the germline V gene are SGHRS and YFSETQ. This CDR3 contains 16 residues.

This clonotype showed up just a few times. The gene calls are TRBV10-3 and TRBJ1-6, with a weak D call TRBD1 (6 bases). Germline CDR1 is ENHRY and CDR2 is SYGVKD. Trimming stripped 2 bases from V and 7 bases from J, with 12 bases between. The CDR3 contains 15 residues. In DNA, the CDR3 is TGTGCCATCAGTGAGGGGAACAGGGTCAATTCACCCCTCCACTTT. Translated, it gives CAISEGNRVNSPLHF.

This clonotype was seen a handful of times. The rearrangement uses TRBV6-1 and TRBJ1-2; D remains unclear. V lost 3 bases to trimming and J lost 1 base, with 12 bases between them. CDR3 size: 15 residues. Germline CDR1 MNHNS, CDR2 SASEGT. CDR3 coding DNA: TGTGCCAGCAGTGAGGTGTGGCAGGATAACTATGGCTACACCTTC. It codes for CASSEVWQDNYGYTF.

Points on this clonotype: At one of its ends the junction is not consistent with the germline gene, which may arise from a read error. The chain recombines TRBV7-2 with TRBJ2-1; TRBD2 might be the D (6 bases). This CDR3 is 12 amino acids long. Germline V CDR1 and CDR2: SGHTA, FQGNSA. DNA of the CDR3: TGCGCCAGCAGCCCCGGGGGTGACGGACCGTTCTTC. Its translation: CASSPGGDGPFF. Filled out from reference TRBV7-2 and TRBJ2-1, the complete variable domain reads GAGVSQSPSNKVTEKGKDVELRCDPISGHTALYWYRQSLGQGLEFLIYFQGNSAPDKSGLPSDRFSAERTGGSVSTLTIQRTQQEDSAVYLCASSPGGDGPFFGPGTRLTVL.

This chain links TRBV9 with TRBJ1-2; TRBD1 is a possible D gene (6 bases). Germline values: CDR1 SGDLS, CDR2 YYNGEE. Trimming took off 4 bases at V and 5 bases at J, with 15 bases between the two ends. The CDR3 is 14 amino acids. Here the CDR3 DNA reads TGTGCCAGCAGCCAGACGGGGGCAAGTTATGGCTACACCTTC. Amino acids: CASSQTGASYGYTF. The full variable domain, in which reference TRBV9 and TRBJ1-2 provide the parts outside the CDR3, is DSGVTQTPKHLITATGQRVTLRCSPRSGDLSVYWYQQSLDQGLQFLIQYYNGEERAKGNILERFSAQQFPDLHSELNLSSLELGDSALYFCASSQTGASYGYTFGSGTRLTVV.

V gene TRBV5-5 combines with J gene TRBJ1-2; D might be TRBD1 (5 bases). Germline V gene sequence: CDR1 SGHKS, CDR2 YYEKEE (reference sequence). Trimming took 4 bases from V and 2 from J, leaving 21 bases between them. The CDR3 has 17 residues. CDR3 bases: TGTGCCAGCAGCCGTTTCGGGTCAGGGAGTGGGAACTATGGCTACACCTTC. It is translated as CASSRFGSGSGNYGYTF.

The sample holds many counts of this clonotype. The chain is built from TRBV29-1 and TRBJ2-5; D might be TRBD1 or TRBD2, each matching 5 bases. Germline V gene lookup returns CDR1 SQVTM and CDR2 ANQGSEA. The V and J ends lost 3 bases and 3 bases respectively, with 11 bases between them. This CDR3 spans 13 amino acids. CDR3 nucleotides: TGCAGCGTTGACTGGGGGAAGGAAGAGACCCAGTACTTC. Protein product: CSVDWGKEETQYF.